This T cell receptor (beta chain) was sequenced in a study of blood T cell repertoires in COVID-19. In the study overall: The study drew acute and convalescent COVID-19 samples from the United States, Italy and Spain. The cDNA or gDNA used as material had been derived from T cells, B-cell-depleted T cells, or PBMCs.

The CDR3 totals 11 residues. Per germline, CDR1 SGDLS and CDR2 YYNGEE. Trimming pared 6 bases from V and 5 bases from J, leaving 5 bases between. Original handling: Amplification with reference gene primers provided the estimates of nucleated cell counts. Repertoires were generated with immunoSEQ multiplex PCR, while TCRdb's copy carries only in-frame clones and drops some. Clonal size and the V and J genes are those of that table, whereas D and trimming came from the DNA. The data hold 100,000 or so clones, with 88% observed a single time. The clonotype comes from a man aged 55 to 70 with acute or convalescent COVID-19. Sequencing was done on a sample of peripheral blood. The chain joins TRBV9 to TRBJ2-2; D uncertain. CDR3 residues: CASTYTGELFF. The CDR3 DNA reads TGTGCCAGCACCTATACCGGGGAGCTGTTTTTT.